The present TCR beta chain was sequenced within a study of blood T cell repertoires in COVID-19. Study-level information: Researchers got acute and convalescent COVID-19 samples from the United States, Italy and Spain.

Authors' processing steps: Counts of nucleated cells, estimated from reference gene primer amplification, were obtained. The data were produced by immunoSEQ multiplex PCR, yet TCRdb's version contains in-frame clones alone and is incomplete. From that table come the V and J calls and clone size; the DNA was used to work out D and trimming. The sample yields about 200,000 clones, around nine tenths seen once. The ends were cut back, 6 bases at V and 4 bases at J, with 14 bases in the middle. The CDR3 loop spans 14 amino acids. Germline V gives CDR1 SGHTA, CDR2 FQGNSA. This chain uses TRBV7-2 with TRBJ2-3; D ambiguous. The clonotype originates from a man between 40 and 49 years old with active or convalescent COVID-19. Sequenced sample: peripheral blood. Here the CDR3 DNA reads TGTGCCAGCAGACGCGACATTATTGCAGATACGCAGTATTTT. Its translation: CASRRDIIADTQYF.